The 25 T cell receptor beta chains below come from one sample, sequenced in a study of long-term antiretroviral therapy in people with HIV. Version v3.0 of the immunoSEQ assay was performed at survey level. Generated by immunoSEQ multiplex PCR, the TCRdb table keeps only in-frame clones and is missing some. Of about 7,400 clones listed, roughly 82% are singletons. The input for sequencing was unsorted PBMCs, taken 0.1 years after starting antiretroviral therapy. Receptors were obtained from a man in his forties or fifties with HIV.

The chain joins TRBV2 to TRBJ2-2; no reliable D call. Per the germline V gene, CDR1 is SNHLY and CDR2 is FYNNEI. CDR3 length: 14 residues. The V end was cut by 7 bases, the J end by 0 bases, with 9 bases between. The CDR3 sequence is CASTQRANTGELFF. CDR3 coding DNA: TGTGCCAGCACACAAAGGGCGAACACCGGGGAGCTGTTTTTT.

This clone occurred a few times. This chain joins TRBV5-1 and TRBJ1-5; D is uncertain. The germline gives CDR1 SGHRS, CDR2 YFSETQ. Trimming took 1 base from V and 2 from J, leaving 10 bases between them. This CDR3 has 15 amino acids. The CDR3 nucleotides are TGCGCCAGCAGCTTGAACGGCGGAGGCAATCAGCCCCAGCATTTT. Amino acids: CASSLNGGGNQPQHF.

The V and J genes are TRBV7-2 and TRBJ2-7; D perhaps matches TRBD1 (6 bases). The V gene's germline CDR1 is SGHTA and CDR2 FQGNSA. The CDR3 is 13 amino acids. Trimming cost V 0 bases and J 6 bases, with 9 bases left between them. Here the CDR3 reads CASSLAEGVEQYF. In DNA form, the CDR3 reads TGTGCCAGCAGCTTAGCCGAGGGGGTCGAGCAGTACTTC.

The rearrangement joins TRBV18 to TRBJ1-2; TRBD1 agrees at 7 bases. Germline CDR1 KGHSH, CDR2 LQKENI. This CDR3 contains 14 residues. Trimming took 4 bases from V and 0 from J; bases not matched to a gene: 2. The CDR3 sequence: CASSQGQANYGYTF. The CDR3 DNA sequence: TGTGCCAGCTCACAAGGACAGGCTAACTATGGCTACACCTTC.

The CDR3 reads CASSTGQGRIYGYTF. CDR3 sequence (DNA): TGTGCCAGCAGTACCGGACAGGGAAGAATCTATGGCTACACCTTC. The chain is built from TRBV27 and TRBJ1-2; 8 bases align to TRBD1. V shed 5 bases, J shed 4 bases, and the junction held 9 bases outside the gene matches. Germline values: CDR1 MNHEY, CDR2 SMNVEV (reference sequence). The CDR3 has 15 residues.

The V and J genes are TRBV7-6 and TRBJ1-6; no reliable D call. The CDR3 spans 13 residues. Looked up from germline, CDR1 is SGHVS and CDR2 is FNYEAQ. The V gene lost 5 bases and the J gene lost 7 bases, with 9 bases spanning the gap. CDR3 nucleotides: TGTGCCAGCAGCGGACGAGTCAATTCACCCCTCCACTTT. Protein sequence: CASSGRVNSPLHF. Variable domain in full (rest from reference TRBV7-6 and TRBJ1-6): GAGVSQSPRYKVTKRGQDVALRCDPISGHVSLYWYRQALGQGPEFLTYFNYEAQQDKSGLPNDRFSAERPEGSISTLTIQRTEQRDSAMYRCASSGRVNSPLHFGNGTRLTVT.

This sequence joins TRBV4-2 and TRBJ1-2, with TRBD1 matching 7 bases. J lost 6 bases, V lost 5 bases, and 18 bases had no gene match. The CDR3 is made up of 17 amino acids. The germline gives CDR1 LGHNA, CDR2 YNFKEQ. CDR3 loop: CASSTHPRAQGDDGYTF. The CDR3 DNA sequence: TGTGCCAGCAGCACTCATCCTAGGGCCCAGGGGGATGATGGCTACACCTTC.

The chain uses TRBV4-3 and TRBJ2-7; D gene unclear. The CDR3 runs 15 residues. Trimming left V 1 base short and J 5 bases short, with 15 bases between. From germline, CDR1 is LGHNA and CDR2 YSLEER. The CDR3 DNA follows: TGCGCCAGCAGCCAAGGGGCGCTGGCCTCGAACGAGCAGTACTTC. Its translation is CASSQGALASNEQYF.

V is TRBV5-6 and J is TRBJ2-7, with D possibly TRBD2 on 6 matching bases. CDR1 is SGHDT, CDR2 YYEEEE, per germline. There are 13 residues in the CDR3. Trimming took 2 bases from V and 4 from J, leaving 10 bases between them. The CDR3 DNA reads as TGTGCCAGCAGCTTAGGGAGGAGGTACGAGCAGTACTTC. This gives the protein CASSLGRRYEQYF.

V and J are TRBV5-1 and TRBJ2-3; D is unclear. The CDR3 runs 16 residues. Between the trimmed V and J ends, which lost 0 bases and 0 bases, there was a span of 11 bases. Germline-derived CDR1 and CDR2 are SGHRS and YFSETQ. The CDR3 sequence is CASSLGSALSTDTQYF. The CDR3 DNA sequence: TGCGCCAGCAGCTTGGGGTCAGCGTTAAGCACAGATACGCAGTATTTT.

The V gene is TRBV25-1, the J gene TRBJ1-2, with 7 bases lining up with TRBD1. Germline V CDR1 and CDR2: MGHDK, SYGVNS. The CDR3 is made up of 14 amino acids. Trimming took 2 bases from V and 8 from J; bases not matched to a gene: 8. DNA for the CDR3: TGTGCCAGCAGTGAACCGGACAGGCTTAAAGGCTACACCTTC. Its protein product is CASSEPDRLKGYTF.

The gene calls are TRBV15 and TRBJ2-7; D is tentatively TRBD1 or TRBD2 (5 bases each). The germline V gene encodes CDR1 LNHNV and CDR2 YYDKDF (reference sequence). The CDR3 totals 16 residues. The V and J ends lost 1 base and 5 bases respectively, with 18 bases between them. CDR3 region: CATSRAPGALRNEQYF. CDR3 in DNA: TGTGCCACCAGCAGAGCCCCCGGGGCCTTGAGGAACGAGCAGTACTTC.

The chain carries TRBV19 and TRBJ1-1; D ambiguous. The CDR3 has 13 residues. V lost 1 base, J lost 3 bases, and 6 bases lay in between. Germline V gene data show CDR1 as LNHDA and CDR2 as SQIVND (reference sequence). CDR3 in amino acids: CASSIVEDTEAFF. CDR3 in DNA: TGTGCCAGTAGTATAGTTGAGGACACTGAAGCTTTCTTT. Based on the CDR3 plus reference TRBV19 and TRBJ1-1, the full variable domain is DGGITQSPKYLFRKEGQNVTLSCEQNLNHDAMYWYRQDPGQGLRLIYYSQIVNDFQKGDIAEGYSVSREKKESFPLTVTSAQKNPTAFYLCASSIVEDTEAFFGQGTRLTVV.

In this sample, this clone turned up once. The chain links TRBV2 to TRBJ2-7; the match to TRBD1 covers 9 bases. V lost 6 bases and J lost 3; bases outside the gene matches: 9. This CDR3 is 15 amino acids long. Germline V CDR1 and CDR2: SNHLY, FYNNEI. DNA of the CDR3: TGTGCCAGCAGCCGACGACAGGGGGTAGACTACGAGCAGTACTTC. This translates into CASSRRQGVDYEQYF.

This rearrangement joins TRBV4-2 to TRBJ2-7; 7 bases match TRBD1. This CDR3 comprises 16 residues. Germline assignment: CDR1 LGHNA and CDR2 YNFKEQ. V lost 1 base, J lost 5 bases, and 11 bases stayed unmatched. The CDR3 reads CASSQVWGQKGNEQYF. In nucleotides, the CDR3 is TGTGCCAGCAGCCAAGTATGGGGACAGAAGGGTAACGAGCAGTACTTC.

The rearrangement joins TRBV6-1 to TRBJ1-2; D is unclear. The V end lost 5 bases, the J end lost 4 bases, and 11 bases lay between the germline ends. Germline V gives CDR1 MNHNS, CDR2 SASEGT. There are 13 residues in the CDR3. CDR3 DNA: TGTGCCAGCAGTATAACGTCCAGCTATGGCTACACCTTC. Translation gives CASSITSSYGYTF.

This chain joins TRBV30 and TRBJ1-1; tentative D call: TRBD1 (6 bases). CDR3 length equals 15 residues. Trimming stripped 1 base from V and 1 base from J, with 13 bases between. Germline assignment: CDR1 GTSNPN and CDR2 SVGIG (reference sequence). The CDR3 here is CAWSGRLGANTEAFF. In DNA, the CDR3 is TGTGCCTGGAGTGGCCGGTTGGGGGCGAACACTGAAGCTTTCTTT.

The genes are TRBV30 and TRBJ2-3; TRBD1 matches 7 bases. From germline, CDR1 is GTSNPN and CDR2 SVGIG (reference sequence). This CDR3 has 14 amino acids. V trimming: 4 bases; J trimming: 0 bases; junction bases outside the gene matches: 4. The CDR3 DNA reads as TGTGCCTGGAACAGGGGTTTTAGCACAGATACGCAGTATTTT. Protein sequence: CAWNRGFSTDTQYF.

V is TRBV10-3 and J is TRBJ2-3; D is tentatively TRBD1 or TRBD2 (6 bases each). V was cut by 10 bases and J by 2 bases, with 22 bases left in between. Germline CDR1 reads ENHRY; CDR2 reads SYGVKD. The CDR3 spans 16 residues. CDR3 coding DNA: TGTGCCACCAAAGGTGGTGTGGGGGGCCCCACAGATACGCAGTATTTT. Translated: CATKGGVGGPTDTQYF.

The gene calls are TRBV7-9 and TRBJ1-2; D gene unclear. This CDR3 is 15 amino acids long. Germline values: CDR1 SEHNR, CDR2 FQNEAQ (reference sequence). Trimming removed 1 base at V and 6 bases at J, with 15 bases between. In DNA, the CDR3 is TGTGCCAGCAGCTTAGAAGAGACCGTGCTGAATGGCTACACCTTC. Translating it yields CASSLEETVLNGYTF.

In its sample, this clone ranks as large. The V and J genes are TRBV5-1 and TRBJ1-2; perhaps TRBD1 as D (6 bases). CDR3 size: 14 residues. Germline CDR1 and CDR2: SGHRS and YFSETQ. V was pared by 0 bases and J by 5 bases, with 11 bases between. The CDR3 loop reads CASSLEGGTYGYTF. The DNA of the CDR3 is TGCGCCAGCAGCTTGGAGGGGGGAACTTATGGCTACACCTTC.

The table lists this clone with a count of one. The genes are TRBV11-2 and TRBJ2-2; 8 bases align to TRBD2. V lost 1 base, J lost 5 bases, and 3 bases stayed unmatched. This CDR3 comprises 15 residues. Per germline, CDR1 SGHAT and CDR2 FQNNGV. CDR3 sequence: CASSLAGGRTGELFF. CDR3 nucleotide sequence: TGTGCCAGCAGCTTAGCGGGGGGGCGGACCGGGGAGCTGTTTTTT.

Only one count was recorded for this clone. V gene TRBV27 combines with J gene TRBJ1-4; no clear D gene. V was shortened by 6 bases and J by 1 base, with 12 bases between the two germline ends. CDR3 length equals 15 residues. Germline V lookup: CDR1 MNHEY, CDR2 SMNVEV (reference sequence). This chain's CDR3 is CASRKALGTNEKLFF. CDR3 bases: TGTGCCAGCAGGAAGGCCCTAGGAACTAATGAAAAACTGTTTTTT.

This clone was found once. One end of the junction varies from germline; a read error may be responsible. The rearrangement links TRBV11-2 to TRBJ2-3, with a weak D call TRBD2 (5 bases). The CDR3 spans 11 residues. CDR1 SGHAT and CDR2 FQNNGV come from the germline V gene. The CDR3 nucleotides are TGTGCCAGCAGCTTAGACAGGTTGACTAACTTC. It yields the protein CASSLDRLTNF. The full variable domain, in which reference TRBV11-2 and TRBJ2-3 provide the parts outside the CDR3, is EAGVAQSPRYKIIEKRQSVAFWCNPISGHATLYWYQQILGQGPKLLIQFQNNGVVDDSQLPKDRFSAERLKGVDSTLKIQPAKLEDSAVYLCASSLDRLTNFGPGTRLTVL.

The chain uses TRBV11-1 and TRBJ2-3; D is possibly TRBD1 (6 bases). The CDR3 sequence is 15 residues long. Germline V gene lookup returns CDR1 SGHAT and CDR2 FQDESV (reference sequence). With 1 base removed from V and 4 bases from J, the gap between germline ends came to 12 bases. The CDR3 sequence is CASSLGGLGADTQYF. CDR3 in DNA: TGTGCCAGCAGCTTAGGGGGGCTCGGAGCAGATACGCAGTATTTT.